This TCR beta chain is from a study of cytomegalovirus exposure and HLA in healthy donors. Study-wide points: 164 TCR beta chains were listed as cytomegalovirus-associated.

V was clipped by 5 bases and J by 4 bases, with 18 bases between them. The CDR3 is 15 amino acids. CDR1 and CDR2 from the germline V gene are PRHDT and FYEKMQ (reference sequence). The assay was immunoSEQ multiplex PCR, and TCRdb's table has in-frame clones only and misses some. The table includes a few hundred thousand clones, 88% detected once. Regarding this clone: Antigen unknown.

The sample was PBMCs. The chain has TRBV13 and TRBJ2-7; a weak D match, TRBD2 (7 bases). The receptor was isolated from a man aged 25 to 45 in good health and CMV-seronegative. The CDR3 spells CASSQGRGAEYEQYF. In DNA form, the CDR3 reads TGTGCCAGCAGCCAAGGACGGGGGGCAGAGTACGAGCAGTACTTC.